This is a list of T cell receptor beta chains from one sample in a study of blood T cell repertoires in COVID-19. Generated by immunoSEQ multiplex PCR, the TCRdb table keeps only in-frame clones and is missing some. The repertoire holds almost 250,000 clones, with around nine tenths as singletons. Sequencing input: peripheral blood. These receptors were taken from a woman aged 60-75 years who had recovered from COVID-19. CDR3s include the opening cysteine and the closing phenylalanine or tryptophan. The order of the fields is D gene, clone size, J gene, V gene, CDR3 length, CDR3 DNA, CDR3 protein. A D gene is named only where the DNA matches it firmly. Rows give clone size only sometimes, using once, few, many, or a class for an expanded clone.

d_gene: .
abundance: few
j_gene: TRBJ1-5
v_gene: TRBV6-2/TRBV6-3
len: 14
CDR3nt: TGTGCCAGCAGCCACCGGACATACAATCAGCCCCAGCATTTT
CDR3aa: CASSHRTYNQPQHF

d_gene: .
abundance: once
j_gene: TRBJ2-2
v_gene: TRBV9
len: 16
CDR3nt: TGTGCCAGCAGCCCTCGCGGGGACGGTAACACCGGGGAGCTGTTTTTT
CDR3aa: CASSPRGDGNTGELFF

d_gene: .
abundance: .
j_gene: TRBJ2-4
v_gene: TRBV28
len: 16
CDR3nt: TGTGCCAGCAGTAAGACACTCTCCCTAGCCAAAAACATTCAGTACTTC
CDR3aa: CASSKTLSLAKNIQYF

d_gene: .
abundance: .
j_gene: TRBJ1-3
v_gene: TRBV7-9
len: 15
CDR3nt: TGTGCCAGCAGCTATGCAGGGATGGCTGGAAACACCATATATTTT
CDR3aa: CASSYAGMAGNTIYF

d_gene: TRBD1
abundance: .
j_gene: TRBJ1-2
v_gene: TRBV9
len: 14
CDR3nt: TGTGCCAGCAGCGTAGGACAGGGATCCTCTGGCTACACCTTC
CDR3aa: CASSVGQGSSGYTF

d_gene: TRBD1
abundance: .
j_gene: TRBJ2-7
v_gene: TRBV4-2
len: 20
CDR3nt: TGTGCCAGCAGCCACGCTCCCGGGACAGGGGCCCGACCTAGCTCCTACGAGCAGTACTTC
CDR3aa: CASSHAPGTGARPSSYEQYF

d_gene: .
abundance: .
j_gene: TRBJ2-2
v_gene: TRBV28
len: 17
CDR3nt: TGTGCCAGCAACCCAACGAAGGACAGTATCCGTTTCGGGGAGCTGTTTTTT
CDR3aa: CASNPTKDSIRFGELFF

d_gene: .
abundance: .
j_gene: TRBJ1-5
v_gene: TRBV6-5
len: 12
CDR3nt: TGTGCCAGCAGTTTGGGAGGGCAGCCCCAGCATTTT
CDR3aa: CASSLGGQPQHF

d_gene: TRBD1
abundance: .
j_gene: TRBJ1-1
v_gene: TRBV19
len: 15
CDR3nt: TGTGCCAGTAAAGAAACAGGGGGTCTTAACACTGAAGCTTTCTTT
CDR3aa: CASKETGGLNTEAFF

d_gene: TRBD1
abundance: .
j_gene: TRBJ1-2
v_gene: TRBV5-6
len: 15
CDR3nt: TGTGCCAGCAGCCCGAGGACAGGGGGTCACTATGGCTACACCTTC
CDR3aa: CASSPRTGGHYGYTF

d_gene: TRBD2
abundance: .
j_gene: TRBJ2-1
v_gene: TRBV5-1
len: 20
CDR3nt: TGCGCCAGCAGCTTCTCTCCGACTAGCGGGGGGGCTAATCCCTACAATGAGCAGTTCTTC
CDR3aa: CASSFSPTSGGANPYNEQFF

d_gene: .
abundance: .
j_gene: TRBJ2-5
v_gene: TRBV19
len: 14
CDR3nt: TGTGCCAGTAACCTCGGGGGACTGGGAGAGACCCAGTACTTC
CDR3aa: CASNLGGLGETQYF

d_gene: TRBD2
abundance: .
j_gene: TRBJ2-1
v_gene: TRBV19
len: 14
CDR3nt: TGTGCCAGTAGTTGGACTAGTGGATACAATGAGCAGTTCTTC
CDR3aa: CASSWTSGYNEQFF

d_gene: TRBD1
abundance: .
j_gene: TRBJ2-1
v_gene: TRBV3-1/TRBV3-2
len: 15
CDR3nt: TGTGCCAGCAGCCAGCCCGGGACAGGGAACGATGAGCAGTTCTTC
CDR3aa: CASSQPGTGNDEQFF

d_gene: .
abundance: .
j_gene: TRBJ2-5
v_gene: TRBV5-5
len: 13
CDR3nt: TGTGCCAGCACCCCCGGGATTCAAGAGACCCAGTACTTC
CDR3aa: CASTPGIQETQYF

d_gene: TRBD2
abundance: once
j_gene: TRBJ2-1
v_gene: TRBV7-2
len: 15
CDR3nt: TGTGCCAGCAGTCAAGCGGGGAGCTCCTACAATGAGCAGTTCTTC
CDR3aa: CASSQAGSSYNEQFF

d_gene: .
abundance: .
j_gene: TRBJ1-2
v_gene: TRBV6-1
len: 12
CDR3nt: TGTGCCAGCAGTGACGGGAACTATGGCTACACCTTC
CDR3aa: CASSDGNYGYTF

d_gene: TRBD2
abundance: .
j_gene: TRBJ2-2
v_gene: TRBV7-3
len: 14
CDR3nt: TGTGCCAGCAGCTCCACTAGCGAGGGCGGGGAGCTGTTTTTT
CDR3aa: CASSSTSEGGELFF

d_gene: .
abundance: many
j_gene: TRBJ1-2
v_gene: TRBV27
len: 13
CDR3nt: TGTGCCAGCAGCCCACAGGGTTACTATGGCTACACCTTC
CDR3aa: CASSPQGYYGYTF

d_gene: .
abundance: .
j_gene: TRBJ1-2
v_gene: TRBV4-2
len: 15
CDR3nt: TGTGCCAGCAGGAGGGAGGGCCCCCGTAACTATGGCTACACCTTC
CDR3aa: CASRREGPRNYGYTF

d_gene: TRBD1
abundance: .
j_gene: TRBJ1-1
v_gene: TRBV7-9
len: 15
CDR3nt: TGTGCCAGCAGCTCCTTCAGGGGGATTAACACTGAAGCTTTCTTT
CDR3aa: CASSSFRGINTEAFF

d_gene: TRBD2
abundance: .
j_gene: TRBJ2-7
v_gene: TRBV7-3
len: 18
CDR3nt: TGTGCCAGCAGCCCTCGGGGAGCGGGGAGCCGGCTCTCCTACGAGCAGTACTTC
CDR3aa: CASSPRGAGSRLSYEQYF

d_gene: .
abundance: .
j_gene: TRBJ2-1
v_gene: TRBV7-3
len: 14
CDR3nt: TGTGCCAGCAGCCCCCTGGGACTTCCCAATGAGCAGTTCTTC
CDR3aa: CASSPLGLPNEQFF

d_gene: .
abundance: .
j_gene: TRBJ2-3
v_gene: TRBV2
len: 15
CDR3nt: TGTGCCAGCAGTGAAGGGCGGCGACGCACAGATACGCAGTATTTT
CDR3aa: CASSEGRRRTDTQYF

d_gene: .
abundance: .
j_gene: TRBJ1-4
v_gene: TRBV24-1
len: 15
CDR3nt: TGTGCCACCAGTGATTTGACAGGGCCAAACGAAAAACTGTTTTTT
CDR3aa: CATSDLTGPNEKLFF

d_gene: TRBD1
abundance: .
j_gene: TRBJ1-3
v_gene: TRBV7-8
len: 16
CDR3nt: TGTGCCAGCTCGCGAGGGGGGACAGTGCGAGGAAACACCATATATTTT
CDR3aa: CASSRGGTVRGNTIYF

d_gene: TRBD2
abundance: .
j_gene: TRBJ2-3
v_gene: TRBV6-5
len: 15
CDR3nt: TGTGCCAGCAGTCTGCGGGGGGATGATAGAGATACGCAGTATTTT
CDR3aa: CASSLRGDDRDTQYF

d_gene: .
abundance: .
j_gene: TRBJ1-6
v_gene: TRBV3-1/TRBV3-2
len: 15
CDR3nt: TGTGCCAGCAGTTCTTGGAGCTCCTATAATTCACCCCTCCACTTT
CDR3aa: CASSSWSSYNSPLHF

d_gene: .
abundance: few
j_gene: TRBJ2-5
v_gene: TRBV4-1
len: 20
CDR3nt: TGCGCCAGCAGCCAAGAGCCCCCACGGTCGAGGAGTCTGTACCAAGAGACCCAGTACTTC
CDR3aa: CASSQEPPRSRSLYQETQYF

d_gene: .
abundance: once
j_gene: TRBJ1-5
v_gene: TRBV19
len: 12
CDR3nt: TGTGCCAGTAAATATAGCAATCAGCCCCAGCATTTT
CDR3aa: CASKYSNQPQHF

d_gene: .
abundance: .
j_gene: TRBJ1-2
v_gene: TRBV18
len: 15
CDR3nt: TGTGCCAGCTCACCACCATTAGGGACTCAGAATGGCTACACCTTC
CDR3aa: CASSPPLGTQNGYTF

d_gene: TRBD1
abundance: .
j_gene: TRBJ2-3
v_gene: TRBV6-1
len: 13
CDR3nt: TGTGCCAGCAGTGAAGCGTGGGACAGGGTTCGGTATTTT
CDR3aa: CASSEAWDRVRYF

d_gene: .
abundance: .
j_gene: TRBJ2-1
v_gene: TRBV6-1
len: 13
CDR3nt: TGTGCCAGCAGTGAGACAGCCAGCCCCAGGACGTTCTTC
CDR3aa: CASSETASPRTFF

d_gene: TRBD1
abundance: .
j_gene: TRBJ1-1
v_gene: TRBV18
len: 14
CDR3nt: TGTGCCAGCTCCCCCACGGCAGGGGGCACTGAAGCTTTCTTT
CDR3aa: CASSPTAGGTEAFF

d_gene: .
abundance: .
j_gene: TRBJ2-5
v_gene: TRBV19
len: 15
CDR3nt: TGTGCCAGTAGCCGAGGACAGACGGTGGGGGAGACCCAGTACTTC
CDR3aa: CASSRGQTVGETQYF

d_gene: TRBD1
abundance: .
j_gene: TRBJ1-1
v_gene: TRBV27
len: 13
CDR3nt: TGTGCCAGCAGTTCCATGGACAGGGGTGAAGCTTTCTTT
CDR3aa: CASSSMDRGEAFF

d_gene: .
abundance: .
j_gene: TRBJ2-6
v_gene: TRBV5-1
len: 15
CDR3nt: TGCGCCAGCAGCTTAGACTACTCTGGGGCCAACGTCCTGACTTTC
CDR3aa: CASSLDYSGANVLTF

d_gene: TRBD2
abundance: .
j_gene: TRBJ2-1
v_gene: TRBV19
len: 14
CDR3nt: TGTGCCAGTAGTATTAGCGGGGGAGACAATGAGCAGTTCTTC
CDR3aa: CASSISGGDNEQFF

d_gene: TRBD1
abundance: once
j_gene: TRBJ2-3
v_gene: TRBV28
len: 15
CDR3nt: TGTGCCAGCAGCCGGACAGGGGACCTGACAGATACGCAGTATTTT
CDR3aa: CASSRTGDLTDTQYF

d_gene: .
abundance: .
j_gene: TRBJ2-1
v_gene: TRBV20-1
len: 11
CDR3nt: TGCAGTGCTCCGAGGGTAATGGAGCAGTTCTTC
CDR3aa: CSAPRVMEQFF

d_gene: TRBD2
abundance: .
j_gene: TRBJ2-3
v_gene: TRBV4-2
len: 18
CDR3nt: TGTGCCAGCAGCCAAGGTCTTCGGACTAGCGGATACACAGATACGCAGTATTTT
CDR3aa: CASSQGLRTSGYTDTQYF

d_gene: .
abundance: .
j_gene: TRBJ2-2
v_gene: TRBV25-1
len: 16
CDR3nt: TGTGCCAGCAGTGAGTGGCGGAGGGCTAACACCGGGGAGCTGTTTTTT
CDR3aa: CASSEWRRANTGELFF

d_gene: .
abundance: .
j_gene: TRBJ2-3
v_gene: TRBV27
len: 19
CDR3nt: TGTGCCAGCAGTTCTAGGCGGGTGGGCAGAGGCTACGTCACAGATACGCAGTATTTT
CDR3aa: CASSSRRVGRGYVTDTQYF

d_gene: TRBD1
abundance: .
j_gene: TRBJ2-4
v_gene: TRBV5-1
len: 13
CDR3nt: TGCGCCAGCAGCTTGGACAGGGGGAACATTCAGTACTTC
CDR3aa: CASSLDRGNIQYF